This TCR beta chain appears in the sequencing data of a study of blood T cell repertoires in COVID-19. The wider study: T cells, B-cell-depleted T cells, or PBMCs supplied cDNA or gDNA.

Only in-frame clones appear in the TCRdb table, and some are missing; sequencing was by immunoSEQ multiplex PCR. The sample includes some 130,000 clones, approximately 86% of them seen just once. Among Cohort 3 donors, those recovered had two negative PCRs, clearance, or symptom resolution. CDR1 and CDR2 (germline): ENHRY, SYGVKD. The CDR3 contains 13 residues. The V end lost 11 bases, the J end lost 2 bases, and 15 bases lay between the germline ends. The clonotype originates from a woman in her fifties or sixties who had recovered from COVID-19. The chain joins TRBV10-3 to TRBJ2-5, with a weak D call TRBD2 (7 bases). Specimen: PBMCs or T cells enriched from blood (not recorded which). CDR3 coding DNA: TGTGCCTCGGGGGGCCAGAATCAAGAGACCCAGTACTTC. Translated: CASGGQNQETQYF.